The 10 T cell receptor beta chains given below trace back to one sample, sequenced in a study of blood T cell repertoires in COVID-19. Using immunoSEQ multiplex PCR, the repertoire was profiled, and TCRdb retains in-frame clones only, with some absent. The sample carries approximately 120,000 clones, roughly four fifths recorded once. Sequencing was carried out using peripheral blood. These receptors came from a human donor in a cohort sampled during active COVID-19.

This clone was seen only once. The J gene is TRBJ2-1, the V gene TRBV28, with TRBD2 matching 12 bases. The CDR3 contains 15 residues. With 6 bases clipped from V and 8 bases from J, the junction kept 8 bases outside the gene matches. Germline V lookup: CDR1 MDHEN, CDR2 SYDVKM. The CDR3 DNA reads TGTGCCAGCAGCCAGACTAGCGGGAGTGCGGATGAGCAGTTCTTC. Translation gives CASSQTSGSADEQFF.

This clone was seen a handful of times. The chain links TRBV6-4 to TRBJ2-5; 11 nucleotides agree with TRBD1. V shed 1 base, J shed 4 bases, and the junction held 17 bases outside the gene matches. The CDR3 has 20 amino acids. Per the germline V gene, CDR1 is MRHNA and CDR2 is SNTAGT. CDR3 DNA sequence: TGTGCCAGCAGTGACTTGGGACAGGGGGTAGATCGCATGCTTGGAGAGACCCAGTACTTC. It encodes CASSDLGQGVDRMLGETQYF.

The genes are TRBV6-1 and TRBJ1-1, with unresolved D. V lost 1 base, J lost 1 base, and 4 bases lay in between. The CDR3 runs 13 residues. Germline V gene lookup returns CDR1 MNHNS and CDR2 SASEGT. This chain's CDR3 is CASSEGQNTEAFF. As DNA, the CDR3 is TGTGCCAGCAGTGAAGGACAGAACACTGAAGCTTTCTTT.

The J gene is TRBJ2-2, the V gene TRBV4-1, with D possibly TRBD1 on 5 matching bases. V was shortened by 1 base and J by 0 bases, with 12 bases between the two germline ends. CDR3 length equals 17 residues. Looked up from germline, CDR1 is MGHRA and CDR2 is YSYEKL. The CDR3: CASSQVFGAANTGELFF. DNA for the CDR3: TGCGCCAGCAGCCAAGTATTTGGGGCCGCGAACACCGGGGAGCTGTTTTTT.

The chain recombines TRBV11-2 with TRBJ2-7; 7 nucleotides agree with TRBD1. The J segment lost 4 bases and the V segment lost 1 base, leaving 7 bases of the junction unmatched. The CDR3 consists of 15 residues. Germline-derived CDR1 and CDR2 are SGHAT and FQNNGV. The chain's CDR3 is CASSLAGGKNYEQYF. CDR3 coding DNA: TGTGCCAGCAGCTTAGCAGGGGGTAAGAATTACGAGCAGTACTTC.

This clone has only one observation. V and J are TRBV6-4 and TRBJ2-3; possible D gene TRBD1, 7 bases. Germline CDR1 and CDR2: MRHNA and SNTAGT. The CDR3 sequence is 15 residues long. Trimming stripped 6 bases from V and 0 bases from J, with 13 bases between. CDR3 region: CASSQQGTSTDTQYF. In DNA, the CDR3 is TGTGCCAGCAGCCAACAGGGGACTAGCACAGATACGCAGTATTTT.

The J gene is TRBJ1-6, the V gene TRBV10-1, with TRBD1 matching over 7 bases. CDR3 length: 12 amino acids. Unmatched junction bases numbered 4, after V lost 9 bases and J lost 8 bases. Germline V gene lookup returns CDR1 WNHNN and CDR2 SYGVQD (reference sequence). The CDR3 loop reads CARSGGDSPLHF. DNA for the CDR3: TGCGCCAGGTCAGGGGGAGATTCACCCCTCCACTTT.

The chain joins TRBV5-1 to TRBJ2-7, with 10 positions matching TRBD1. V shed 0 bases and J 1 base; nucleotides not matched to a gene: 4. Germline V gene sequence: CDR1 SGHRS, CDR2 YFSETQ. The CDR3 contains 16 residues. CDR3 nucleotides: TGCGCCAGCAGCTTGGTCGGGGACAGGGGTTCCTACGAGCAGTACTTC. It encodes CASSLVGDRGSYEQYF.

Many counts were recorded for this clone. V usage is TRBV5-3 and J usage is TRBJ2-2; 8 nucleotides line up with TRBD1. TRBV5-3 is treated as an ORF (open reading frame) with a function not yet certain. The CDR3 sequence is 16 residues long. The junction had 5 bases not matched to a gene; V was cut back by 1 base and J by 3 bases. The CDR3, as DNA: TGTGCCAGAAGCTTGATCAGGGGGCAGGACACCGGGGAGCTGTTTTTT. This sequence encodes CARSLIRGQDTGELFF.

V and J are TRBV6-5 and TRBJ2-7; TRBD2 agrees at 9 bases. V gave up 2 bases and J gave up 0 bases; unmatched junction bases: 5. Germline V gives CDR1 MNHEY, CDR2 SVGAGI. The CDR3 spans 16 residues. The CDR3 loop reads CASSYGGGRASYEQYF. CDR3 in DNA: TGTGCCAGCAGTTACGGGGGCGGGAGGGCCTCCTACGAGCAGTACTTC.